This T cell receptor beta chain was obtained from a study of T cells after posttransplantation cyclophosphamide. Whole-study results and caveats: Later blood repertoires were often dominated by clones from the donor CD8+ memory compartment.

A marrow graft followed busulfan-fludarabine conditioning, with cyclophosphamide on days +3 and +4. Generated by immunoSEQ multiplex PCR, the TCRdb table keeps only in-frame clones and is missing some. Of 35,000 to 45,000 clones listed, around 78% are singletons. To note about this clone: Its cognate antigen is unknown.

The germline CDR1 and CDR2 sequences are MNHEY and SMNVEV (reference sequence). The CDR3 length is 11 residues. With 6 bases removed from V and 8 bases from J, the gap between germline ends came to 7 bases. The clonotype was recovered from a female patient aged 40-50 years who received an allogeneic stem cell transplant from a related donor, was CMV-positive, and had no GVHD. Some T cells may be supplied by the graft donor. The sequences come from CD4+ T cells sorted from blood, collected approximately 1,900 days after a stem cell transplant with posttransplant cyclophosphamide. The chain carries TRBV27 and TRBJ1-4; D remains unclear. CDR3 protein: CASRTGEKLFF. Written as DNA, the CDR3 is TGTGCCAGCAGGACGGGGGAAAAACTGTTTTTT. The whole variable domain, remainder taken from reference TRBV27 and TRBJ1-4, is EAQVTQNPRYLITVTGKKLTVTCSQNMNHEYMSWYRQDPGLGLRQIYYSMNVEVTDKGDVPEGYKVSRKEKRNFPLILESPSPNQTSLYFCASRTGEKLFFGSGTQLSVL.